A selection of T cell receptor beta chains follows, all from one sample in a study of cytomegalovirus exposure and HLA in healthy donors. TCRdb's copy holds only in-frame clones and misses some; the assay was immunoSEQ multiplex PCR. Among about 140,000 clones listed, about 84% were seen once. The sequenced material came from PBMCs. Receptor source: a woman aged 18-35 years in good health and CMV-seropositive. Both conserved end residues are part of each CDR3. Fields, in order: clone size, V gene, J gene, D gene, CDR3 DNA, CDR3 protein. A D gene is named only where the DNA matches it firmly. Part of the rows lack a size; the others show once, few, many or a class for expanded clones.

>-|TRBV6-5|TRBJ1-5|-
TGTGCCAGCAAACCCCAGGGGATTGGCAATCAGCCCCAGCATTTT
CASKPQGIGNQPQHF
>-|TRBV20-1|TRBJ1-3|-
TGCAGTGCTGGAGGGAGTACCGCCATATATTTT
CSAGGSTAIYF
>-|TRBV10-2|TRBJ2-5|TRBD1
TGCGCCAGCACGGGACAGGGCGGCGGGGAGACCCAGTACTTC
CASTGQGGGETQYF
>-|TRBV30|TRBJ2-5|TRBD1
TGTGCCTGGAGTGACAACCCTGACAGGGTCGCGAAGACCCAGTACTTC
CAWSDNPDRVAKTQYF
>-|TRBV27|TRBJ1-2|-
TGTGCCAGCAGTTTTGTAGGGGCTGGTGGCTACACCTTC
CASSFVGAGGYTF
>-|TRBV9|TRBJ2-5|TRBD1
TGTGCCAGCAGCGTAGAGTCCCGGACAGGGCGAGAGACCCAGTACTTC
CASSVESRTGRETQYF
>-|TRBV15|TRBJ1-5|TRBD1
TGTGCCACCAGCAGGGCCGGGACAGCGCCTCATCAGCCCCAGCATTTT
CATSRAGTAPHQPQHF
>-|TRBV19|TRBJ2-7|TRBD1
TGTGCCAGTAGTTCGGGGACAGGGATTTCCTACGAGCAGTACTTC
CASSSGTGISYEQYF
>few|TRBV7-9|TRBJ1-1|TRBD1
TGTGCCAGCAGCCGGGAAGGATGGACAGGGCGGAACACTGAAGCTTTCTTT
CASSREGWTGRNTEAFF
>-|TRBV6-1|TRBJ1-2|-
TGTGCCAGCAGTGAAGAGCCAGGGTCGAACTATGGCTACACCTTC
CASSEEPGSNYGYTF
>-|TRBV27|TRBJ1-2|-
TGTGCCAGCAGTTTAAGGGCGGGGGTCTATGGCTACACCTTC
CASSLRAGVYGYTF
>once|TRBV18|TRBJ1-2|TRBD1
TGTGCCAGCTCACCGCAGACAGGGGATGGCTACACCTTC
CASSPQTGDGYTF
>few|TRBV9|TRBJ2-2|TRBD1
TGTGCCAGCAGCTTACAGGGGTACACCGGGGAGCTGTTTTTT
CASSLQGYTGELFF
>-|TRBV28|TRBJ1-6|TRBD1
TGTGCCAGCAGTTTGACAGGGTCTCATAATTCACCCCTCCACTTT
CASSLTGSHNSPLHF
>-|TRBV27|TRBJ2-7|-
TGTGCCAGCAGTTTAGGGCCGGCCTCCTACGAGCAGTACTTC
CASSLGPASYEQYF
>few|TRBV6-1|TRBJ1-2|TRBD1
TGTGCCAGCAGGGACAGGAACTATGGCTACACCTTC
CASRDRNYGYTF
>-|TRBV27|TRBJ1-6|-
TGTGCCAGCAGTATATCCCCCGTAATGCAGGGGTGGTTCCATTCACCCCTCCACTTT
CASSISPVMQGWFHSPLHF
>-|TRBV5-4|TRBJ2-5|-
TGTGCCAGCAGCCCAAAGGGGGTTGAGACCCAGTACTTC
CASSPKGVETQYF
>few|TRBV5-1|TRBJ2-7|-
TGCGCCAGCAGCCTGGACACCTACGAGCAGTACTTC
CASSLDTYEQYF